This T cell receptor beta chain was retrieved from a study of blood T cell repertoires in COVID-19. This clone appeared once. Trimming stripped 2 bases from V and 1 base from J, with 8 bases between. This CDR3 contains 14 residues. Per germline, CDR1 SGHNT and CDR2 YYREEE (reference sequence). This table comes from immunoSEQ multiplex PCR, and its TCRdb copy is limited to in-frame clones, with some not included. The sample lists some 250,000 clones, 88% occurring once. The chain joins TRBV5-4 to TRBJ2-3; weak D call: TRBD1 (5 bases). The origin of this receptor is a woman in her thirties or forties who had recovered from COVID-19. Material: peripheral blood. The CDR3 loop reads CASSFPRGTDTQYF. The CDR3 nucleotides are TGTGCCAGCAGCTTCCCCAGGGGCACAGATACGCAGTATTTT.